Listed here is a single T cell receptor (beta chain). The data were taken from a study of T cells in tuberculosis. Background on the study: Sequenced TCRs come from CD1B-GMM tetramer-binding T cells.

No alpha-beta pairing information exists for these sequences. Here immunoSEQ multiplex PCR was the method, and the copy in TCRdb shows in-frame clones only, minus some. Among 85,000 to 90,000 clones listed, about nine tenths were seen once. Thawed, overnight-rested PBMC were stained with GMM-loaded CD1B tetramer, viability dye and anti-CD3, then sorted. The lipid loaded on the CD1B tetramers was C32 glucose monomycolate from Rhodococcus equi. The clonotype was recovered from an adult woman with latent tuberculosis. Sequencing used CD1b-GMM tetramer-negative cells sorted from PBMCs.

The CDR3: CASSTGTGKTEAFF. DNA for the CDR3: TGCGCCAGCAGCACCGGGACAGGGAAAACTGAAGCTTTCTTT. This chain connects TRBV4-1 to TRBJ1-1; the match to TRBD1 covers 9 bases. V lost 5 bases, J lost 5 bases, and 6 bases stayed unmatched. CDR1 and CDR2 (germline): MGHRA, YSYEKL. This CDR3 region has 14 residues.